This T cell receptor (beta chain) was sequenced for a study of beta chain features in type 1 diabetes. Study as a whole: Patients and healthy donors were similar in age, gender and cell yields. Study-level points and caveats: Type 1 diabetes patients had TCRB CDR3s that were shorter (moderately but significantly so) in all four CD4+ subsets. Across patients, naive, central memory and Treg TCRB repertoires exhibited apparently greater similarity than was observed across healthy donors.

Naive, central memory, regulatory and stem cell-like memory cells within the CD4+ compartment were sorted using CD45RO/CCR7/CD25/CD127/CD95/CD27. Each sorted population was over 98% pure. The isolated RNA, all of it, was reverse transcribed, so expressed TCRB transcripts were what got sequenced. This table comes from immunoSEQ multiplex PCR, and its TCRdb copy is limited to in-frame clones, with some not included. The table shows roughly 260,000 clones, with around 21% occurring only once. From germline, CDR1 is SQVTM and CDR2 ANQGSEA. The CDR3 totals 15 residues. Trimming pared 6 bases from V and 2 bases from J, leaving 19 bases between. As regards this clone: The antigen remains undetermined.

The sequence derives from a woman aged 40 to 50 with type 1 diabetes. The chain couples TRBV29-1 to TRBJ2-5, with D possibly being TRBD2 (6 bases). The sample was naive CD4+ T cells from blood. The CDR3 nucleotides are TGCAGCGTCCCCCCCATCGGGGGTTTTCAAGAGACCCAGTACTTC. Encoded protein: CSVPPIGGFQETQYF.